The TCR beta chain under discussion was sequenced for a study of OX40 agonist ivuxolimab in advanced cancers. About the research overall: Recorded diagnoses for dose-escalation patients were hepatocellular carcinoma, melanoma, renal cell or head and neck cancer. Past anti-PD-1, anti-PD-L1 or anti-CTLA-4 therapy was accepted, and roughly 42% had received some. Points from the study as a whole: The study found that CD8+ T cells averaged more expanded clones than CD4+.

The CDR3 spans 17 residues. Trimming took off 1 base at V and 6 bases at J, with 21 bases between the two ends. Germline-derived CDR1 and CDR2 are SGHNT and YYREEE (reference sequence). About this clone itself: The antigen remains undetermined.

Only in-frame clones appear in the TCRdb table, and some are missing; sequencing was by immunoSEQ multiplex PCR. Of about 20,000 clones listed, about 89% are singletons. Any history of autoimmune disease or systemic immunosuppression disqualified patients. J is TRBJ2-3 and V is TRBV5-4; D is perhaps TRBD2 (7 bases). The TCR originated in an adult with an advanced solid tumor such as melanoma, head and neck, liver or kidney cancer. Sequenced material: CD4+ or CD8+ T cells sorted from blood, taken in a trial of the OX40 agonist ivuxolimab. The CDR3 DNA reads TGTGCCAGCAGCTTGATTGGGGGGGGGCAATCAGAGGATACGCAGTATTTT. This codes for CASSLIGGGQSEDTQYF.